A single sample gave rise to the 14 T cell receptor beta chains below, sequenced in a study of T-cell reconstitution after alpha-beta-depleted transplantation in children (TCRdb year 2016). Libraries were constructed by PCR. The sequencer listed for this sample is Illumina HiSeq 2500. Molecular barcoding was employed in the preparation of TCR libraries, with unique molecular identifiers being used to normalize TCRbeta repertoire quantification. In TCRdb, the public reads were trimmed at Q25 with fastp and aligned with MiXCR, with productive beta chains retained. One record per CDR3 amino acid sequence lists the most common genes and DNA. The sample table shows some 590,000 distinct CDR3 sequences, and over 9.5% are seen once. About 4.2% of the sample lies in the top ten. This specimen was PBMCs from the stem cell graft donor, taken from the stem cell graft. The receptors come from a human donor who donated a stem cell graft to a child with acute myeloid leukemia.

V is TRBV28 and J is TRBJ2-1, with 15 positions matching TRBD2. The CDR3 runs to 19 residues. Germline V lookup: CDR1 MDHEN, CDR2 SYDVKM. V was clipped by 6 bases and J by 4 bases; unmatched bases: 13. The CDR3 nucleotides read TGTGCCAGCAGAACGAGCCGGACTAGCGGGAGGGGAATATACAATGAGCAGTTCTTC. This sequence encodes CASRTSRTSGRGIYNEQFF.

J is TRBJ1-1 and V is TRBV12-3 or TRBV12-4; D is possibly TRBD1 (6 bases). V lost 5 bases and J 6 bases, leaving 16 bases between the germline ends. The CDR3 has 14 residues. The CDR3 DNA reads TGTGCCAGCAGTGTAGACTTGGGGGCGGCTGAAGCTTTCTTT. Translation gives CASSVDLGAAEAFF.

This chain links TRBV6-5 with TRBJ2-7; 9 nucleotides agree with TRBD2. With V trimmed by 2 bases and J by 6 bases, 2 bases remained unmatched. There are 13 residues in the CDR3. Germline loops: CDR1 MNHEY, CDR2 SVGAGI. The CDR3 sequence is CASSYELAGEQYF. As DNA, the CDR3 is TGTGCCAGCAGTTACGAACTAGCGGGCGAGCAGTACTTC.

The CDR3 reads CASSPEGYQETQYF. The CDR3, as DNA: TGTGCCAGCTCACCAGAGGGGTACCAAGAGACCCAGTACTTC. The chain joins TRBV18 to TRBJ2-5; the D gene could be TRBD1 or TRBD2 (5 bases each). CDR3 length: 14 amino acids. Per germline, CDR1 KGHSH and CDR2 LQKENI. Trimming left V 2 bases short and J 0 bases short, with 7 bases between. The variable domain in full, completed from reference TRBV18 and TRBJ2-5, reads NAGVMQNPRHLVRRRGQEARLRCSPMKGHSHVYWYRQLPEEGLKFMVYLQKENIIDESGMPKERFSAEFPKEGPSILRIQQVVRGDSAAYFCASSPEGYQETQYFGPGTRLLVL.

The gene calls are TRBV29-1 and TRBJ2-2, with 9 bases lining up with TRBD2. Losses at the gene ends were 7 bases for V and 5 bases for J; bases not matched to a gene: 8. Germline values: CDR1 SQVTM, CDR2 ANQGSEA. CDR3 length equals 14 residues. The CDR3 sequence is CSARAGGPTGELFF. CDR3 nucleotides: TGCAGCGCCCGGGCGGGAGGGCCAACCGGGGAGCTGTTTTTT.

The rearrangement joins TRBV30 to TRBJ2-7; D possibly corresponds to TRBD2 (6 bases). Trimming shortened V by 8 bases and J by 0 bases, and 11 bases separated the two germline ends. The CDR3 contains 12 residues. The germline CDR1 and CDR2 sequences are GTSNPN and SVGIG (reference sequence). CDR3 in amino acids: CAGGTASYEQYF. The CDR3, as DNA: TGTGCCGGGGGGACCGCCTCCTACGAGCAGTACTTC.

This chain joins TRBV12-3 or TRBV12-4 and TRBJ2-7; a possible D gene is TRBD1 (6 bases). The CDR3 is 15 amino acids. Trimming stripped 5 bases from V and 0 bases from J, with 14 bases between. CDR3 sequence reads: CASSPGVGTSYEQYF. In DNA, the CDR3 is TGTGCCAGCAGTCCAGGGGTTGGTACCTCCTACGAGCAGTACTTC.

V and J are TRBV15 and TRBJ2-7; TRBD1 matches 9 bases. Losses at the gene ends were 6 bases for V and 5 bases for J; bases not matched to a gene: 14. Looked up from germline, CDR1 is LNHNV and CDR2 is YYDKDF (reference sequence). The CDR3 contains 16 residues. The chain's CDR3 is CATSTKGQGGLHEQYF. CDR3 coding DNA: TGTGCCACCAGTACCAAGGGACAGGGAGGTCTCCACGAGCAGTACTTC.

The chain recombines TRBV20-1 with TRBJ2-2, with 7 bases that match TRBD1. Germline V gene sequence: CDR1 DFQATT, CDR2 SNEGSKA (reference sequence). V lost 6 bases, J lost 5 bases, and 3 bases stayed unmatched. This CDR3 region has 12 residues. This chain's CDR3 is CSAEGATGELFF. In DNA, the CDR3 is TGCAGTGCCGAGGGGGCGACCGGGGAGCTGTTTTTT.

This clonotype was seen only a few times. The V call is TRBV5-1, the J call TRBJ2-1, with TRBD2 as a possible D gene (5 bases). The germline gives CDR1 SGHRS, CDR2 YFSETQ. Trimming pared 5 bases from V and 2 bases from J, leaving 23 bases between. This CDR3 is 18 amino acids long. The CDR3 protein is CASSSEGIGAGTYNEQFF. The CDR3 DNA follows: TGCGCCAGCAGTTCTGAGGGTATTGGCGCCGGCACCTACAATGAGCAGTTCTTC.

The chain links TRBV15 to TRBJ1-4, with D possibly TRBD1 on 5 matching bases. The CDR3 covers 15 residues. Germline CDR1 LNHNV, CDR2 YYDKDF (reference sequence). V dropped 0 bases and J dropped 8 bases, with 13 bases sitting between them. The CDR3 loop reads CATSRDGRGEEKLFF. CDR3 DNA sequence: TGTGCCACCAGCAGAGATGGTCGGGGGGAGGAAAAACTGTTTTTT.

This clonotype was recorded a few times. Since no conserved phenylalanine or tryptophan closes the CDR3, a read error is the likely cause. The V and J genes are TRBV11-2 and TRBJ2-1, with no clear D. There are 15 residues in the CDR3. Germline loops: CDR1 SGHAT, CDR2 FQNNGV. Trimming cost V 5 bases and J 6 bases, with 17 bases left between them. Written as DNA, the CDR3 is TGTGCCAGCAGCCCACGAATGGGGATTCGCAATGAGCAGTTCTCC. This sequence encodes CASSPRMGIRNEQFS.

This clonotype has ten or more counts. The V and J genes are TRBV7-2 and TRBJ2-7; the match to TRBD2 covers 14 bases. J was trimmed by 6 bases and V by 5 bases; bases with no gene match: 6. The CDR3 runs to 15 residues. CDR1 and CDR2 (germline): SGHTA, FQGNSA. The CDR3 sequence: CASSGGLAGGREQYF. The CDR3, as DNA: TGTGCCAGCAGCGGTGGACTAGCGGGAGGTCGCGAGCAGTACTTC.

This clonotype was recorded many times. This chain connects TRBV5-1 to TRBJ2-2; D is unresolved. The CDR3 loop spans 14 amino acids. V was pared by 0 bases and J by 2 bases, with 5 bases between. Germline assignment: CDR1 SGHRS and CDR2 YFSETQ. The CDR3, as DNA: TGCGCCAGCAGCTTGGTCTTCAACACCGGGGAGCTGTTTTTT. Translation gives CASSLVFNTGELFF.